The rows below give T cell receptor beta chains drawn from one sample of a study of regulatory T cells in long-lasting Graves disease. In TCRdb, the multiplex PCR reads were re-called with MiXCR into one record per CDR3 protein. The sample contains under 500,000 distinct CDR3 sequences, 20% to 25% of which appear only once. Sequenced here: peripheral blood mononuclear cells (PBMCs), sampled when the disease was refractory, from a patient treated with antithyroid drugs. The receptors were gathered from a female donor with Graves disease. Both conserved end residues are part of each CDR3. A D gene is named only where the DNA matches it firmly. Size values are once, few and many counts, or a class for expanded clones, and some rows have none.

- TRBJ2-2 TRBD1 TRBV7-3 TGTGCCAGCAGCCCGGGACAGCTAAACACCGGGGAGCTGTTTTTT CASSPGQLNTGELFF
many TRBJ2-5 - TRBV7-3 TGTGCCAGCAGCGCGCCCGGGAGTCAAGAGACCCAGTACTTC CASSAPGSQETQYF
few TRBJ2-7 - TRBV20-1 TGCAGTGCTGCCTCCCGGAGTGACGAGCAGTACTTC CSAASRSDEQYF
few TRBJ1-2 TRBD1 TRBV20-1 TGCAGTGCTAGAGATTCCGGGACAGGGGCCTATGGCTACACCTTC CSARDSGTGAYGYTF
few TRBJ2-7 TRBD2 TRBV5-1 TGCGCCAGCAGCGCCGGACTAGCGGGAGGGCCATTCTACGAGCAGTACTTC CASSAGLAGGPFYEQYF
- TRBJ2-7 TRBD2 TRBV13 TGTGCCAGCAGCTTAGGCGCTAGCGGGGCCTACGAGCAGTACTTC CASSLGASGAYEQYF
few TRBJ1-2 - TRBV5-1 TGCGCCAGCAGCTCCTTTCCCCGGGGGGCTAACTATGGCTACACCTTC CASSSFPRGANYGYTF
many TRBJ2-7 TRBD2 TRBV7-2 TGTGCCAGCAGCTTGGTCGGGACTACTACCTACGAGCAGTACTTC CASSLVGTTTYEQYF
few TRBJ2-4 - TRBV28 TGTGCCAGCAGTCCGGGGGACAAACAAAACATTCAGTACTTC CASSPGDKQNIQYF
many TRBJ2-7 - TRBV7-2 TGTGCCAGCAGCTTAGCAGGGGCGGTCTCCTACGAGCAGTACTTC CASSLAGAVSYEQYF
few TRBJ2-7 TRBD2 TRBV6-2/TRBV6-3 TGTGCCAGCAGGAAACTAGCGGGAGGCCCCTACGAGCAGTACTTC CASRKLAGGPYEQYF
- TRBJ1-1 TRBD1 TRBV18 TGTGCCAGCTCACCACGGGGGACAGACCTGAACACTGAAGCTTTCTTT CASSPRGTDLNTEAFF